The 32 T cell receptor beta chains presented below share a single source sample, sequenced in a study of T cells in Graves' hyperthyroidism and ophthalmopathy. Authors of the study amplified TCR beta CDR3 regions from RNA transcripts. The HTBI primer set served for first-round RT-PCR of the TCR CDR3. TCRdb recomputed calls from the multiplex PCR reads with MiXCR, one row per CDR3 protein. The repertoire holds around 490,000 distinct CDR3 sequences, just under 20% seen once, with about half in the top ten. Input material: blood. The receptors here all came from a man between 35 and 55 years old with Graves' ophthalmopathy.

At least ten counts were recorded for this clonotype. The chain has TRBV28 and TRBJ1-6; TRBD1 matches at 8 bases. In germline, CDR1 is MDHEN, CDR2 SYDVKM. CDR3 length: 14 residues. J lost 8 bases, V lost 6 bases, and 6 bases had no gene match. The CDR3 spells CASRRGQAYSPLHF. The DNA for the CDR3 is TGTGCCAGCAGGAGGGGACAGGCTTATTCACCCCTCCACTTT.

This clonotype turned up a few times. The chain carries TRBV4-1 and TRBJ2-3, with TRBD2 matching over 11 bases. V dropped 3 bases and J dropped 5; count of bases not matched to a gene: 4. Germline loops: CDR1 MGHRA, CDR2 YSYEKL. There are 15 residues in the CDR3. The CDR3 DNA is TGCGCCAGCAGCCAGACTAGCGGGGTTGGAGATACGCAGTATTTT. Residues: CASSQTSGVGDTQYF.

The DNA for the CDR3 is TGTGCCAGCAGCTTAGCCGACAGGGGCGGCAATCAGCCCCAGCATTTT. It is translated as CASSLADRGGNQPQHF. V and J are TRBV7-9 and TRBJ1-5; 8 bases align to TRBD1. V was pared by 0 bases and J by 2 bases, with 3 bases of the junction left unmatched. Germline assignment: CDR1 SEHNR and CDR2 FQNEAQ (reference sequence). The CDR3 covers 16 residues.

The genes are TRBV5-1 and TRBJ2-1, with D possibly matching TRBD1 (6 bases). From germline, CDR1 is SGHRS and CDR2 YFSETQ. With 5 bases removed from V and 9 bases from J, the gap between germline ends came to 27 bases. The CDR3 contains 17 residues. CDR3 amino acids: CASRTPKTGPSRGEQFF. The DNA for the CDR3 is TGCGCCAGCAGGACTCCCAAGACAGGACCCTCTAGGGGTGAGCAGTTCTTC.

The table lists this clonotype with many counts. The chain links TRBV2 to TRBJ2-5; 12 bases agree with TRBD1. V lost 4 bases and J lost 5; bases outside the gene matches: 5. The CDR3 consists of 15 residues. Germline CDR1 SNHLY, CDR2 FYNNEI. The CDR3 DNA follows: TGTGCCAGCAGTGGGGACAGGGGGCTAACGGAGACCCAGTACTTC. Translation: CASSGDRGLTETQYF.

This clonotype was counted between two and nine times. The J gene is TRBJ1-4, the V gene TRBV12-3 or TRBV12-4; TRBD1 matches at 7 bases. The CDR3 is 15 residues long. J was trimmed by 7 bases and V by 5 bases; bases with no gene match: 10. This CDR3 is CASSPGQRVVEKLFF. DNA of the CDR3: TGTGCCAGCAGTCCGGGACAGCGGGTGGTTGAAAAACTGTTTTTT.

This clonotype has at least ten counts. CDR3 coding DNA: TGTGCCAGCAGGGCCCTACACTTAAGCAATCAGCCCCAGCATTTT. It translates to CASRALHLSNQPQHF. V and J are TRBV6-1 and TRBJ1-5; D gene ambiguous. The CDR3 extends over 15 amino acids. V was shortened by 6 bases and J by 1 base, with 13 bases between the two germline ends. From germline, CDR1 is MNHNS and CDR2 SASEGT.

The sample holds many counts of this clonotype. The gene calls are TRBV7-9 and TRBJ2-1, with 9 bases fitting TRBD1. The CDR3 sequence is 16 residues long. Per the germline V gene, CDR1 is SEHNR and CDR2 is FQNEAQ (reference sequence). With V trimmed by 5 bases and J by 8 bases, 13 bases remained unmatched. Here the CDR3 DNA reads TGTGCCAGCAGCCCGGGACAGGGCCGTGAGGTGTATGAGCAGTTCTTC. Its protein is CASSPGQGREVYEQFF.

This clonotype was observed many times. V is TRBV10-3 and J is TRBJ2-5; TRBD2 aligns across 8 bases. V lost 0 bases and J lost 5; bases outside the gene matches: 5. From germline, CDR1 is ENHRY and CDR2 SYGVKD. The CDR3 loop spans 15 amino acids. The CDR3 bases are TGTGCCATCAGTGAGTCGACTAGCGCCGGCGAGACCCAGTACTTC. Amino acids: CAISESTSAGETQYF.

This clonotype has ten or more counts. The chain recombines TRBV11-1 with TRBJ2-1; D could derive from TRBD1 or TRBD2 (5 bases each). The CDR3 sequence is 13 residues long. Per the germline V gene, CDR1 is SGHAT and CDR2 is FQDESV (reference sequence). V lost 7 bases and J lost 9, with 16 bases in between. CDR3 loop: CASTNRYRGEQFF. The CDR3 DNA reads TGTGCCAGCACCAACAGGTATCGGGGTGAGCAGTTCTTC.

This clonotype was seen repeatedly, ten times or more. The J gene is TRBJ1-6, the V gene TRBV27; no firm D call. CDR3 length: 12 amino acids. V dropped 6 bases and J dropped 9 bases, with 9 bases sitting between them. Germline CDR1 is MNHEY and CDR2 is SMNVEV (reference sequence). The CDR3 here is CASSVLGSPLHF. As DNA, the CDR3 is TGTGCCAGCAGCGTCCTCGGTTCACCCCTCCACTTT.

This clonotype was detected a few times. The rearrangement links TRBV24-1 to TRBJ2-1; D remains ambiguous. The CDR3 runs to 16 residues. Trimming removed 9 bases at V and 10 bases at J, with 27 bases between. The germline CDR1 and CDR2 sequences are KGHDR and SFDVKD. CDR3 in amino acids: CATSSPAPPNSGEQFF. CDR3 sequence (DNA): TGTGCCACCTCGAGTCCTGCGCCACCCAATTCTGGGGAGCAGTTCTTC.

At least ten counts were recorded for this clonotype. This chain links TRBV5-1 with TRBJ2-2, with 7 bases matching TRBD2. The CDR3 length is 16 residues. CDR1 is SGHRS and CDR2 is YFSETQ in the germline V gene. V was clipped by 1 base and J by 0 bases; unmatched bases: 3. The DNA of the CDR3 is TGCGCCAGCAGCTTGTTCGCGGGGGCGAACACCGGGGAGCTGTTTTTT. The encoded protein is CASSLFAGANTGELFF.

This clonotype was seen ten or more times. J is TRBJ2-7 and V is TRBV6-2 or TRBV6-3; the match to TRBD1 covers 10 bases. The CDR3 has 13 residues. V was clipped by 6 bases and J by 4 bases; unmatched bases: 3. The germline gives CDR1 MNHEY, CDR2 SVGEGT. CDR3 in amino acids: CASRTGGLYEQYF. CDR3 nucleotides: TGTGCCAGCAGGACAGGGGGCTTGTACGAGCAGTACTTC.

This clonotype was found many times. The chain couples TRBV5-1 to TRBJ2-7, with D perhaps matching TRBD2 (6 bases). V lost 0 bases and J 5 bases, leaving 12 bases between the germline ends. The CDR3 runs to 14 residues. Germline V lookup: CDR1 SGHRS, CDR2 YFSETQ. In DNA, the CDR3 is TGCGCCAGCAGCTTGGAACGCAGGAGGGACGAGCAGTACTTC. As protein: CASSLERRRDEQYF. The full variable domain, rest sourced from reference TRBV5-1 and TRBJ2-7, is KAGVTQTPRYLIKTRGQQVTLSCSPISGHRSVSWYQQTPGQGLQFLFEYFSETQRNKGNFPGRFSGRQFSNSRSEMNVSTLELGDSALYLCASSLERRRDEQYFGPGTRLTVT.

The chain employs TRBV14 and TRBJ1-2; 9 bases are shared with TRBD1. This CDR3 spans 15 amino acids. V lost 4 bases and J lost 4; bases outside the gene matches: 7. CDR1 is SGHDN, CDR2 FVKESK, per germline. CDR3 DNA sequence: TGTGCCAGCAGCCTCAACCCGGGACAGGGCTATGGCTACACCTTC. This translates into CASSLNPGQGYGYTF.

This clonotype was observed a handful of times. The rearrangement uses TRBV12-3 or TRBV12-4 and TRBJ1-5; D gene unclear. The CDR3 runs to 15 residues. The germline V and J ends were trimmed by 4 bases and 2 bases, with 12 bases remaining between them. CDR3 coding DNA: TGTGCCAGCAGTTATGCGTCGGGAGGCAATCAGCCCCAGCATTTT. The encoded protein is CASSYASGGNQPQHF.

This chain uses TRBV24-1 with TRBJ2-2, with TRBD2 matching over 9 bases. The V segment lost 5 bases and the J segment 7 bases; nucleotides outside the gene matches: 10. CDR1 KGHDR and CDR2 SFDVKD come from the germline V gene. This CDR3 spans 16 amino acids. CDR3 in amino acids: CATSGSGRIHSGELFF. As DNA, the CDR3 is TGTGCCACCAGTGGGAGCGGGAGGATTCATAGCGGGGAGCTGTTTTTT.

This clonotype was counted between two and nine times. The DNA of the CDR3 is TGTGCCAGCAGAGGACAGGGCCTCACAGATACGCAGTATTTT. Translating gives CASRGQGLTDTQYF. This sequence joins TRBV6-1 and TRBJ2-3, with TRBD1 identical over 8 bases. Trimming removed 6 bases from V and 2 bases from J; junction bases left unmatched: 4. The CDR3 contains 14 residues. CDR1 and CDR2 (germline): MNHNS, SASEGT.

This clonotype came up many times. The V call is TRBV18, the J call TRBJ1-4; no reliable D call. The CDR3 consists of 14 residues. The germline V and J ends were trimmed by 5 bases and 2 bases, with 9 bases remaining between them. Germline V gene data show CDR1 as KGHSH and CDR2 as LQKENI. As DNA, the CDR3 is TGTGCCAGCTCAAGCCTCGCTACTAATGAAAAACTGTTTTTT. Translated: CASSSLATNEKLFF.

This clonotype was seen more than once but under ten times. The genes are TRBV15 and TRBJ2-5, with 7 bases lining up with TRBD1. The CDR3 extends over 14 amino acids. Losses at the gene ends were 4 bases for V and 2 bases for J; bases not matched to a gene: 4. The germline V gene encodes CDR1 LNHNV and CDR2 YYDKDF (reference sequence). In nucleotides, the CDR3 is TGTGCCACCAGCACAAACAGGGGTCAAGAGACCCAGTACTTC. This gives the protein CATSTNRGQETQYF.

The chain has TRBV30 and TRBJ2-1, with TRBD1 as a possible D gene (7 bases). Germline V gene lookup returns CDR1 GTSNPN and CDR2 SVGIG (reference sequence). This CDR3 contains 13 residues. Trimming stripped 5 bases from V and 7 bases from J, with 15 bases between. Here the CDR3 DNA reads TGTGCCTGGGAGGGGGCCGGAGGGAATGAGCAGTTCTTC. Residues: CAWEGAGGNEQFF. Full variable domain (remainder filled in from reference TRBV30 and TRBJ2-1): SQTIHQWPATLVQPVGSPLSLECTVEGTSNPNLYWYRQAAGRGLQLLFYSVGIGQISSEVPQNLSASRPQDRQFILSSKKLLLSDSGFYLCAWEGAGGNEQFFGPGTRLTVL.

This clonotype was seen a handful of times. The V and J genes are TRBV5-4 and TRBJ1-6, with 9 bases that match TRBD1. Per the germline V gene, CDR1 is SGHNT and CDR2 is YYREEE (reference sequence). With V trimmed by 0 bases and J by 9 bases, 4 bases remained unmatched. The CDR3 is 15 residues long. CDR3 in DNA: TGTGCCAGCAGCTTGGCGGGGACAGGGCCTTCACCCCTCCACTTT. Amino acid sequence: CASSLAGTGPSPLHF.

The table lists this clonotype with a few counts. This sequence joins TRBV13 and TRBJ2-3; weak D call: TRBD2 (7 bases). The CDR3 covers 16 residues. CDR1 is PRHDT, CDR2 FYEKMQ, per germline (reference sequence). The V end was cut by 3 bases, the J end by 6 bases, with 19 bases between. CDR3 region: CASSLGREDGGDTQYF. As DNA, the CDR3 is TGTGCCAGCAGCTTGGGACGGGAGGATGGGGGCGATACGCAGTATTTT.

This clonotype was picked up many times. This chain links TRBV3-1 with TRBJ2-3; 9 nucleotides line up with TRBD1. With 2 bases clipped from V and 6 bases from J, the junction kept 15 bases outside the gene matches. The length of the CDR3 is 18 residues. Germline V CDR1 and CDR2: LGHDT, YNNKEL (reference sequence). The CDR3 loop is CASSQRMSGTGSIDTQYF. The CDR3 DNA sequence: TGTGCCAGCAGCCAACGTATGTCCGGGACAGGGAGTATTGATACGCAGTATTTT.

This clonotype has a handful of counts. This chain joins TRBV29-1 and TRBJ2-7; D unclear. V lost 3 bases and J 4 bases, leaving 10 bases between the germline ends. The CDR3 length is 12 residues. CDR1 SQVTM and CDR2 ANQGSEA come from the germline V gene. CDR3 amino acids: CSVESAAYEQYF. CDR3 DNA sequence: TGCAGCGTTGAGTCGGCCGCGTACGAGCAGTACTTC.

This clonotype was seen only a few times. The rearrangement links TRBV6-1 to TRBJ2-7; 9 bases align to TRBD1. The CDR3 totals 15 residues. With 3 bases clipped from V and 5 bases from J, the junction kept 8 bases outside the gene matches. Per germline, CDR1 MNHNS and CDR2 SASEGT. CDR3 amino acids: CASSDYRGHRDEQYF. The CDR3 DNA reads TGTGCCAGCAGTGACTACAGGGGGCATCGAGACGAGCAGTACTTC.

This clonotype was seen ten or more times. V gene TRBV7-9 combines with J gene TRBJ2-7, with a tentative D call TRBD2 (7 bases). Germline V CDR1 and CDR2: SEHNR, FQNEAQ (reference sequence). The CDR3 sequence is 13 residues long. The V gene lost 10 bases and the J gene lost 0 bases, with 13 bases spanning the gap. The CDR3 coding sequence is TGTGCCACGCGGGGGCCCTTCTCCTACGAGCAGTACTTC. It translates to CATRGPFSYEQYF.

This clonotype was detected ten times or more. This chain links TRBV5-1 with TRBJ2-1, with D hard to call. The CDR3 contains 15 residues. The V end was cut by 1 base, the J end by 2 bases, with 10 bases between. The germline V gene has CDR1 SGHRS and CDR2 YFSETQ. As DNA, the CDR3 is TGCGCCAGCAGCTTGCAGCCGGGCACCTACAATGAGCAGTTCTTC. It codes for CASSLQPGTYNEQFF.

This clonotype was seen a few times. Written as DNA, the CDR3 is TGTGCCAGCAGCCCCCGGACAGGGGACTCACCCCTCCACTTT. It codes for CASSPRTGDSPLHF. V usage is TRBV3-1 and J usage is TRBJ1-6, with 9 bases identical to TRBD1. V dropped 4 bases and J dropped 10; count of bases not matched to a gene: 5. The CDR3 is 14 residues long. Germline V lookup: CDR1 LGHDT, CDR2 YNNKEL (reference sequence).

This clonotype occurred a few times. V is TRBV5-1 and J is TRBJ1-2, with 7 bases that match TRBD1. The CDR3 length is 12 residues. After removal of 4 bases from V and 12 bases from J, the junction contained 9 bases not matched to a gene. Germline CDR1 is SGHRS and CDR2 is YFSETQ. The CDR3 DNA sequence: TGCGCCAGCAGCGCCGGACAGGACACGGACACCTTC. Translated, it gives CASSAGQDTDTF.

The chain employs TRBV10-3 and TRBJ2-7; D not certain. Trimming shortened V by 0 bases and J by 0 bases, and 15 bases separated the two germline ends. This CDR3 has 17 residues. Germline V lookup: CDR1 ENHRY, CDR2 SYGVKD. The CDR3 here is CAISESIVRKSSYEQYF. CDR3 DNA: TGTGCCATCAGTGAGTCGATCGTGCGAAAGAGCTCCTACGAGCAGTACTTC.